The 22 T cell receptor beta chains below all came from one sample that was sequenced in a study of kidney transplant recipient with SARS-CoV-2 infection. TCRdb ran MiXCR on the reads and lists one entry per CDR3 protein. This sample has some 220,000 distinct CDR3 sequences, with 29% found just once. The specimen comprised a blood sample, sampled at baseline and between days 110 and 120 from a kidney transplant recipient. The receptors were sampled from a male patient aged 25-45 years who had COVID-19 and was a kidney transplant recipient. Some of these T cells may belong to the graft donor.

Concerning this clonotype: This may be a read error, as it is one base from a much larger clone. The chain has TRBV6-5 and TRBJ1-1; D might be TRBD1 (5 bases). Germline V gene data show CDR1 as MNHEY and CDR2 as SVGAGI. Trimming left V 4 bases short and J 4 bases short, with 13 bases between. The CDR3 consists of 14 residues. The CDR3 region has the DNA TGTGCCAGCAGTTCTACGACAGCGGGCACTGAAGCTTTCTTT. It specifies CASSSTTAGTEAFF.

The J gene is TRBJ2-5, the V gene TRBV20-1, with TRBD2 identical over 12 bases. V lost 6 bases and J lost 5; bases outside the gene matches: 10. The CDR3 length is 15 residues. In germline, CDR1 is DFQATT, CDR2 SNEGSKA (reference sequence). The CDR3 nucleotides read TGCAGTGCAATGACTAGCGGGAGTTGGTTGGAGACCCAGTACTTC. It yields the protein CSAMTSGSWLETQYF.

This clonotype was detected many times. The genes are TRBV7-9 and TRBJ1-2; D remains ambiguous. Trimming took off 5 bases at V and 4 bases at J, with 23 bases between the two ends. Per germline, CDR1 SEHNR and CDR2 FQNEAQ (reference sequence). The CDR3 is 17 residues long. The CDR3 DNA sequence: TGTGCCAGCAGCAGGCGCGCATACCATGGAAAGACCTATGGCTACACCTTC. Protein: CASSRRAYHGKTYGYTF.

This clonotype was seen many times. The V call is TRBV5-6, the J call TRBJ1-3; D might be TRBD1 (5 bases). Germline assignment: CDR1 SGHDT and CDR2 YYEEEE. This CDR3 comprises 13 residues. V gave up 1 base and J gave up 4 bases, with 6 bases separating them. For the CDR3, the DNA is TGTGCCAGCAGCTTGTACAGGGGAAACACCATATATTTT. Its protein is CASSLYRGNTIYF.

A note on this clonotype: This may stem from a read error, because a much larger clone lies one nucleotide away. The chain combines TRBV6-1 with TRBJ1-2; no reliable D call. CDR3 size: 17 residues. The V end lost 5 bases, the J end lost 6 bases, and 25 bases lay between the germline ends. Germline CDR1 reads MNHNS; CDR2 reads SASEGT. CDR3 in amino acids: CASSHETECRKTHGYTF. CDR3 nucleotide sequence: TGTGCCAGCAGTCATGAAACGGAATGTAGAAAGACCCATGGCTACACCTTC.

This clonotype was seen many times. The chain carries TRBV3-1 and TRBJ2-5; D uncertain. The V end lost 3 bases, the J end lost 5 bases, and 22 bases lay between the germline ends. Looked up from germline, CDR1 is LGHDT and CDR2 is YNNKEL (reference sequence). The CDR3 runs to 17 residues. DNA for the CDR3: TGTGCCAGCAGCCAGGGTGATCCCATTTCTTTCTCTGAGACCCAGTACTTC. It translates to CASSQGDPISFSETQYF.

This clonotype was found many times. The V and J genes are TRBV3-1 and TRBJ1-2, with a possible D match to TRBD1 (6 bases). CDR1 is LGHDT, CDR2 YNNKEL, per germline (reference sequence). The V end was cut by 0 bases, the J end by 4 bases, with 18 bases between. This CDR3 contains 17 residues. The CDR3 nucleotides are TGTGCCAGCAGCCAAGATATGGACAGCAAAAAAACCTATGGCTACACCTTC. Translation gives CASSQDMDSKKTYGYTF.

Concerning this clonotype itself: This may arise from a read error, as a much more abundant clone is one base away. This chain links TRBV11-2 with TRBJ2-5; TRBD1 might be the D (5 bases). In germline, CDR1 is SGHAT, CDR2 FQNNGV. The CDR3 covers 14 residues. Trimming removed 3 bases at V and 2 bases at J, with 10 bases between. CDR3 in DNA: TGTGCCAGCAGCTTCTGTTACAGGCAAGAGACCCAGTACTTC. As protein: CASSFCYRQETQYF.

Ten or more counts support this clonotype. The chain employs TRBV28 and TRBJ2-1; a weak D match, TRBD2 (5 bases). V lost 4 bases and J lost 9, with 16 bases in between. CDR1 MDHEN and CDR2 SYDVKM come from the germline V gene. The CDR3 spans 14 residues. The CDR3 region is CASSWLADRAEQFF. DNA for the CDR3: TGTGCCAGCAGTTGGCTAGCAGATCGCGCTGAGCAGTTCTTC.

Notes on this clonotype: A much bigger clone sits one base away, suggesting this may be a read error. This chain links TRBV7-9 with TRBJ1-5; 7 nucleotides line up with TRBD1. The CDR3 length is 14 residues. Per germline, CDR1 SEHNR and CDR2 FQNEAQ (reference sequence). The chain's CDR3 is CAGSVTGGNQPQHF. Here the CDR3 DNA reads TGTGCCGGCAGCGTTACAGGGGGCAATCAGCCCCAGCATTTT.

The V gene is TRBV7-2, the J gene TRBJ2-2; D is undetermined. Germline V CDR1 and CDR2: SGHTA, FQGNSA. Trimming stripped 7 bases from V and 7 bases from J, with 16 bases between. The CDR3 has 14 amino acids. CDR3 sequence: CASIQSYPDGELFF. The CDR3 nucleotides are TGTGCCAGCATCCAGAGTTACCCGGACGGGGAGCTGTTTTTT.

The table lists this clonotype with many counts. V gene TRBV11-2 combines with J gene TRBJ2-2, with 9 positions matching TRBD1. V lost 6 bases to trimming and J lost 8 bases; unmatched junction nucleotides: 4. Germline V gene lookup returns CDR1 SGHAT and CDR2 FQNNGV. This CDR3 has 13 residues. Here the CDR3 DNA reads TGTGCCAGCAGAGGGGACAGGGAAGGGGAGCTGTTTTTT. This encodes CASRGDREGELFF.

Of note for this clonotype: This may arise from a read error, as a much more abundant clone is one base away. The CDR3 coding sequence is TGTGCCGGCAGCTTGTTGAGGGAGGGCGAATACGAGCAGTACTTC. Protein product: CAGSLLREGEYEQYF. V is TRBV5-7 and J is TRBJ2-7, with 7 positions matching TRBD2. TRBV5-7 carries the ORF label, with uncertain function. The CDR3 contains 15 residues.

Comments on this clonotype: A single base separates this from a much larger clone, so it may be a read error. Likely a read error: the CDR3 ends without its conserved phenylalanine or tryptophan. This sequence joins TRBV7-9 and TRBJ1-1; 7 bases align to TRBD1. Germline values: CDR1 SEHNR, CDR2 FQNEAQ (reference sequence). The CDR3 has 13 residues. The CDR3 DNA reads TGTGCGGCGGTAGGGGGCCTGAACACTGAAGCTTTCTGT. This sequence encodes CAAVGGLNTEAFC.

This clonotype was detected only once. This sequence may be a read error, since a much larger clone differs from it by one base. Given the absence of the conserved phenylalanine or tryptophan at the CDR3 end, a read error is likely. The chain couples TRBV24-1 to TRBJ1-2; the D gene is possibly TRBD1 (5 bases). Germline values: CDR1 KGHDR, CDR2 SFDVKD. There are 17 residues in the CDR3. V dropped 6 bases and J dropped 4 bases, with 23 bases sitting between them. CDR3 coding DNA: TGTGCCACCAGTAAGGGGCATAGTACCAGAAAGACCTATGGCTACACCCTC. Protein product: CATSKGHSTRKTYGYTL.

The table lists this clonotype with many counts. The rearrangement links TRBV6-8 to TRBJ1-2; D not resolved. V dropped 0 bases and J dropped 4 bases, with 18 bases sitting between them. The germline V gene has CDR1 MNHGY and CDR2 SAAAGT. CDR3 length equals 17 residues. The CDR3 sequence: CASSYSLRSRKTYGYTF. For the CDR3, the DNA is TGTGCCAGCAGTTACTCACTACGCTCTAGAAAGACCTATGGCTACACCTTC.

This clonotype occurred many times. The CDR3 DNA sequence: TGCAGTGCGCCGACTAGCGGGGGCCATGCCTACGAGCAGTACTTC. It specifies CSAPTSGGHAYEQYF. J is TRBJ2-7 and V is TRBV20-1; 12 bases are shared with TRBD2. Germline CDR1 is DFQATT and CDR2 is SNEGSKA (reference sequence). The CDR3 has 15 amino acids. Unmatched junction bases numbered 8, after V lost 6 bases and J lost 2 bases.

This clonotype was seen repeatedly, ten times or more. The CDR3 sequence is CASKTSVETGTGNTIYF. CDR3 in DNA: TGTGCCAGTAAGACCAGCGTAGAGACAGGGACCGGAAACACCATATATTTT. The chain has TRBV19 and TRBJ1-3; TRBD1 matches 7 bases. Germline values: CDR1 LNHDA, CDR2 SQIVND (reference sequence). J was trimmed by 4 bases and V by 7 bases; bases with no gene match: 16. CDR3 length: 17 residues.

Only a few counts were recorded for this clonotype. Possible read error: a much larger clone is one base away. The chain carries TRBV12-2 and TRBJ1-2; the listed D gene, TRBD1, was not tested against the DNA. TRBV12-2 is described as a pseudogene. The CDR3 extends over 17 amino acids. DNA of the CDR3: TGTGCAAGTCGCGTCCCAATGACTCCACGAAAGACCTATGGCTACACCTTC. Translation gives CASRVPMTPRKTYGYTF.

This clonotype was observed many times. This sequence joins TRBV5-1 and TRBJ2-1; 8 bases match TRBD1. CDR3 length: 15 residues. Germline loops: CDR1 SGHRS, CDR2 YFSETQ. The junction had 7 bases not matched to a gene; V was cut back by 4 bases and J by 4 bases. In nucleotides, the CDR3 is TGCGCCAGCAGCATCACCGGGACAGGTTACAATGAGCAGTTCTTC. Encoded protein: CASSITGTGYNEQFF.

The sample holds a few counts of this clonotype. This chain joins TRBV24-1 and TRBJ2-3; 11 bases line up with TRBD2. CDR1 KGHDR and CDR2 SFDVKD come from the germline V gene. Unmatched junction bases numbered 8, after V lost 2 bases and J lost 5 bases. The CDR3 runs 17 residues. CDR3 protein: CATSDYFSGRAGDTQYF. For the CDR3, the DNA is TGTGCCACCAGTGATTATTTTAGCGGGAGGGCCGGAGATACGCAGTATTTT.

Remarks on this clonotype: This sequence may be a read error, since a much larger clone differs from it by one base. The chain joins TRBV12-2 to TRBJ1-2. TRBV12-2 is noted as a pseudogene. The CDR3 consists of 17 residues. CDR3 protein: CASCNRMTPRKTYGYTF. The CDR3, as DNA: TGTGCAAGTTGCAATAGAATGACTCCACGAAAGACCTATGGCTACACCTTC.